This TCR beta chain stems from a study of T-cell memory formation after mild COVID-19 (dated by TCRdb to about 2021). Background on the whole study: Most TCR sequence clusters were specific to one of the two donors. In a couple of donors, T-cell clones that expanded and contracted after mild COVID-19 were tracked by sequencing TCRalpha and TCRbeta repertoires over time. Two young, previously healthy adult volunteers made up the cohort, one male and one female.

Sequencer: Illumina NovaSeq 6000. TCRalpha and TCRbeta cDNA libraries were built by 5'RACE with constant-segment primers, adding sample barcodes and unique molecular identifiers. Trizol reagent was used to extract RNA from every sample. Amplification of the libraries took two PCR steps, and the second step added a second sample barcode plus Illumina TruSeq adapters. Libraries were sequenced on an Illumina NovaSeq with 2 x 150 bp paired-end reads. Per the original workflow: Demultiplexing of reads and collapsing into UMI-guided consensus sequences were performed with migec v1.2.7. Using mixcr v2.1.11, UMI consensuses were aligned to TRA and TRB V and J templates and then assembled into clonotypes. Expanded or contracted clonotypes were those called significant by both edgeR and NoisET, with noise models trained on biological replicates. edgeR calls used a false discovery rate-adjusted p below 0.01 and a log2 fold-change threshold of 1. PCA with hierarchical clustering of max-normalized trajectories of the 1000 most abundant clonotypes was used as exploratory dynamics analysis. Separately sequenced CD4+ and CD8+ repertoires were used to assign a CD4 or CD8 phenotype to each responding clone. TCRdb redid the processing of the public reads, applying fastp at Q25 and MiXCR, and retained in-frame beta chains. Duplicate CDR3 protein sequences are folded into a single record with the most common DNA and genes. The V and J calls were determined by TCRdb, not by the authors. Here the sample has 250,000 to 300,000 distinct CDR3 sequences; around 15% occur a single time. The biggest ten clones account for around 23% of the sample.

The research as a whole found: Clones that contracted from day 15 to 85 showed balanced CD4/CD8 phenotypes, whereas a second wave of clones that expanded from day 15 to 37 leaned towards CD4+. Some responding clones were detected in pre-infection memory, suggesting pre-existing cross-reactive memory T cells joined the SARS-CoV-2 response. Contracting CD4+ clones appeared mostly in the CM and EM memory subsets, whereas CD8+ clones were enriched in EMRA. Whether the second-wave clones peaking on day 37 were SARS-CoV-2 specific was not confirmed. Only a couple of mild cases were covered by the study, and larger cohorts that include severe cases with pre-infection samples were considered necessary.

Sequences MGHRA (CDR1) and YSYEKL (CDR2) are obtained from the germline V gene. The CDR3 holds 17 amino acids from the cysteine to the phenylalanine. Only the CDR3 DNA is retained, 51 bases long and in frame from the first base. Ficoll-Paque density gradient centrifugation was used to isolate PBMCs. As regards this clonotype: Its antigen target is currently unknown. A read error may account for a junction end that differs from germline.

The sample consisted of PBMCs or a T cell subset sorted from them (not recorded which). Recombination linked TRBV4-1 to TRBJ1-6, with a weak D call of TRBD1 (5 bases match). The origin of this receptor is a man aged 18-30 years who had mild COVID-19 (a few samples of this study predate the infection). The sample titles of this study are shuffled in the database, so cell type and time point are left out; the donor was told from shared clones. The nucleotides read TGCGCCAGAAGCCAAGGCCCCTCAGGGAAATTGGATTCACCCCTCCACTTT. It translates to CARSQGPSGKLDSPLHF.